The subject of this entry is one T cell receptor (beta chain). Its antigen is as yet unknown. The entry originates in a study of blood T cells in healthy people across ages. Germline V gene data show CDR1 as SGHTA and CDR2 as FQGNSA. The CDR3 length is 14 residues. V lost 2 bases and J 2 bases, leaving 10 bases between the germline ends. A second PCR, run for about 6 to 11 cycles, used a sample-barcoded 5' primer plus a J-beta primer mix. In TCRdb, the 5' RACE reads were re-called with MiXCR into one record per CDR3 protein. Of about a million distinct CDR3 sequences detected, roughly 51% appear once; the ten largest clones hold about 22%. Findings of the study overall: The unsorted PBMCs prevented any conclusive comparison of naive versus antigen-experienced cells. Roughly linear declines in TCR beta diversity per million T cells occurred with age. TCR beta diversity was tightly associated with the proportion of naive T cells.

The TCR sequence derives from a woman aged 60-75 years in good health. The sequenced sample consisted of blood. The J gene is TRBJ2-7, the V gene TRBV7-2; D possibly corresponds to TRBD1 (6 bases). Here the CDR3 DNA reads TGTGCCAGCAGCTTAACACAGGGCCCCTACGAGCAGTACTTC. Protein sequence: CASSLTQGPYEQYF.